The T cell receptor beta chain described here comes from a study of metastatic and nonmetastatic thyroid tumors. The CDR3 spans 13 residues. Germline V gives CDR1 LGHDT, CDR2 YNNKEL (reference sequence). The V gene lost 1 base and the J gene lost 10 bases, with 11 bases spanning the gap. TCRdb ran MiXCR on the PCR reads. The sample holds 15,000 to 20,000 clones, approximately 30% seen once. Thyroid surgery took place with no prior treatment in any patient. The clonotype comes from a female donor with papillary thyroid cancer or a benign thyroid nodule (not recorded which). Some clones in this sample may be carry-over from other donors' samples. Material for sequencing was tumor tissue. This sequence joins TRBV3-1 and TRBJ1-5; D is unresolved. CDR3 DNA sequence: TGTGCCAGCAGCCAAGGGCCCCTTCAACCCCAGCATTTT. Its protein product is CASSQGPLQPQHF.